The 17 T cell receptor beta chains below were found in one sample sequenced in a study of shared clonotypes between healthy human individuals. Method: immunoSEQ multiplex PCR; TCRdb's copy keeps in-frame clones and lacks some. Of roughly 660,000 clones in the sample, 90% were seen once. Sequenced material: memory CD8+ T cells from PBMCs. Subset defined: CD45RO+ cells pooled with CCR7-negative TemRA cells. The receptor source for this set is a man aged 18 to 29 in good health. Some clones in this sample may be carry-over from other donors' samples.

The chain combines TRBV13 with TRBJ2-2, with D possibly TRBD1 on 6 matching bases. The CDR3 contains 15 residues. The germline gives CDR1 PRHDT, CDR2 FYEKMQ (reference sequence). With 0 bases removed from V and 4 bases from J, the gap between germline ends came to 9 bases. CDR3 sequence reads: CASSLGVGGTGELFF. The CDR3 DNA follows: TGTGCCAGCAGCTTAGGAGTAGGGGGCACCGGGGAGCTGTTTTTT. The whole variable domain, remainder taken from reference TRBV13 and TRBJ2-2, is AAGVIQSPRHLIKEKRETATLKCYPIPRHDTVYWYQQGPGQDPQFLISFYEKMQSDKGSIPDRFSAQQFSDYHSELNMSSLELGDSALYFCASSLGVGGTGELFFGEGSRLTVL.

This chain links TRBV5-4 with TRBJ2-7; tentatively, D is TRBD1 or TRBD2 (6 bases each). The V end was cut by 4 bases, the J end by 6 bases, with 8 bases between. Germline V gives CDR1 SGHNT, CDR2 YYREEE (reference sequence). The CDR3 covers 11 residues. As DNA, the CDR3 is TGTGCCAGCAGCAGGGGGGTCGAGCAGTACTTC. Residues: CASSRGVEQYF. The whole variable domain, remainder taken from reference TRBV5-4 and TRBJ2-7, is ETGVTQSPTHLIKTRGQQVTLRCSSQSGHNTVSWYQQALGQGPQFIFQYYREEENGRGNFPPRFSGLQFPNYSSELNVNALELDDSALYLCASSRGVEQYFGPGTRLTVT.

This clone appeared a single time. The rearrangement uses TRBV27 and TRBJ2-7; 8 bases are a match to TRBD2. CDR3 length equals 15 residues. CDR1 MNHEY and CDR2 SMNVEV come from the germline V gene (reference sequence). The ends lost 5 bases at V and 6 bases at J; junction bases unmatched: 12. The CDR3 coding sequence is TGTGCCAGCAGTCTCGGGACTAGTCTTTTCTTCGAGCAGTACTTC. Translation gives CASSLGTSLFFEQYF.

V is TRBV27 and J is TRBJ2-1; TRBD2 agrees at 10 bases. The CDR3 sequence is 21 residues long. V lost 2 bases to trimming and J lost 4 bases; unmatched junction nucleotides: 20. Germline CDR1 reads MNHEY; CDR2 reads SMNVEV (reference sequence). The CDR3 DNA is TGTGCCAGCAGTTTAAATCCCCAGCGGGAGGGGCGTTGGAGGGGGTACAATGAGCAGTTCTTC. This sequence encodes CASSLNPQREGRWRGYNEQFF.

The CDR3, as DNA: TGTGCCAGCAGCCCCCGGGACTTGCCGGAGGGCAATGAGCAGTTCTTC. It codes for CASSPRDLPEGNEQFF. J is TRBJ2-1 and V is TRBV14, with a tentative D call TRBD2 (6 bases). CDR3 length: 16 residues. V lost 4 bases, J lost 6 bases, and 19 bases lay in between. Germline V gene lookup returns CDR1 SGHDN and CDR2 FVKESK.

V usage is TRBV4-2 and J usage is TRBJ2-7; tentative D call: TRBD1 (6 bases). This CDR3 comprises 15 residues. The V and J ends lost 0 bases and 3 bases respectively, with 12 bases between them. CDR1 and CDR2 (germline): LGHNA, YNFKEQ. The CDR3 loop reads CASSQDRGPHYEQYF. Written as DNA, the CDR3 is TGTGCCAGCAGCCAAGACAGGGGACCCCACTACGAGCAGTACTTC.

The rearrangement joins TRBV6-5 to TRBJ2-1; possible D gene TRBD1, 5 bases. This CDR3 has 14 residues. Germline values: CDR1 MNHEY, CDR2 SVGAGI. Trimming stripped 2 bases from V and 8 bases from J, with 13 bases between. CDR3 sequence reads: CASSYTRVPHEQFF. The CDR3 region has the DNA TGTGCCAGCAGTTACACCAGGGTGCCTCATGAGCAGTTCTTC.

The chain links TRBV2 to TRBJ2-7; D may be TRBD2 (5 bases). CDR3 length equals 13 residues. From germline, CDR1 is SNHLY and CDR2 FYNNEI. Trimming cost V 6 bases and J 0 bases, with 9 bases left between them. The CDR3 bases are TGTGCCAGCAGGTCTGGGAGCTCCTACGAGCAGTACTTC. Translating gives CASRSGSSYEQYF.

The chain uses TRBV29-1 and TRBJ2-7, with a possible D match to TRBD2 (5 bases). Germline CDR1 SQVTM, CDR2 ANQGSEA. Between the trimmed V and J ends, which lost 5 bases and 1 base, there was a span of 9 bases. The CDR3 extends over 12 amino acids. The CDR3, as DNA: TGCAGCGTTCTGGAGGATTCCTACGAGCAGTACTTC. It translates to CSVLEDSYEQYF.

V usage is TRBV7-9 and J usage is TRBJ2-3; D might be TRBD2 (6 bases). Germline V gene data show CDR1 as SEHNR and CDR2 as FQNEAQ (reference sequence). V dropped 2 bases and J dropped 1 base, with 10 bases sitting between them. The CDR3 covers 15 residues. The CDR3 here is CASSLTSRGTDTQYF. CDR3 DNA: TGTGCCAGCAGCTTAACTAGCAGGGGCACAGATACGCAGTATTTT.

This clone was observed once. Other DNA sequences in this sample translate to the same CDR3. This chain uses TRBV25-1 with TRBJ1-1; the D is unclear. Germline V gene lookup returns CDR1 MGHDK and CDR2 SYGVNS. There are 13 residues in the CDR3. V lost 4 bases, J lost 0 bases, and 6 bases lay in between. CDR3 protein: CASSAGLNTEAFF. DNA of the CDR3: TGTGCCAGCAGTGCGGGCCTGAACACTGAAGCTTTCTTT.

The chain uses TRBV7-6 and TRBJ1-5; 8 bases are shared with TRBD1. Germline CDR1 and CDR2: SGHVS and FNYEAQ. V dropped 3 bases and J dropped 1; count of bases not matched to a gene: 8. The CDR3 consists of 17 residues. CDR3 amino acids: CASSLSGGRGSNQPQHF. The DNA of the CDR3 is TGTGCCAGCAGCTTGTCAGGGGGCAGGGGAAGCAATCAGCCCCAGCATTTT.

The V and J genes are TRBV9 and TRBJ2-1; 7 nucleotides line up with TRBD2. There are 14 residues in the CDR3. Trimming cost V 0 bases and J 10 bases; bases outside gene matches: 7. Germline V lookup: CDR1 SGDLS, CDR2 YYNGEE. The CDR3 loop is CASSVARGVGEQFF. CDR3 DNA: TGTGCCAGCAGCGTAGCACGGGGGGTCGGGGAGCAGTTCTTC.

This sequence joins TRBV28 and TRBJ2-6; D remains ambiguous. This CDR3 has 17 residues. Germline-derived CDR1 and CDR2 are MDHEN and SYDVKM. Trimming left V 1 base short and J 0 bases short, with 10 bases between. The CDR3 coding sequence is TGTGCCAGCAGTTTATACAGTCTATTCTCTGGGGCCAACGTCCTGACTTTC. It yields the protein CASSLYSLFSGANVLTF.

CDR3 loop: CATSSLPRGATEAFF. CDR3 DNA: TGTGCCACCAGCAGCCTTCCACGCGGGGCCACTGAAGCTTTCTTT. The chain couples TRBV15 to TRBJ1-1; the D gene is possibly TRBD1 (5 bases). The CDR3 runs to 15 residues. Germline CDR1 is LNHNV and CDR2 is YYDKDF (reference sequence). The V gene lost 3 bases and the J gene lost 4 bases, with 15 bases spanning the gap.

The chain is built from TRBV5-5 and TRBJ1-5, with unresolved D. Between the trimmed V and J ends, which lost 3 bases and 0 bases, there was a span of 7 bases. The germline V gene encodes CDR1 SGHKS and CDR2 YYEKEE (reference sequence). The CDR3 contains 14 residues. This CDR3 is CASSWEASNQPQHF. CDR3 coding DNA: TGTGCCAGCAGCTGGGAAGCTAGCAATCAGCCCCAGCATTTT.

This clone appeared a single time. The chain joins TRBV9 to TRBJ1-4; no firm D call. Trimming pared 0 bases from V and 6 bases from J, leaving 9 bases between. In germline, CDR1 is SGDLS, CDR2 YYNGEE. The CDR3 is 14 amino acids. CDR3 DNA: TGTGCCAGCAGCGTAGGCGGGTCGGATGAAAAACTGTTTTTT. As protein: CASSVGGSDEKLFF.